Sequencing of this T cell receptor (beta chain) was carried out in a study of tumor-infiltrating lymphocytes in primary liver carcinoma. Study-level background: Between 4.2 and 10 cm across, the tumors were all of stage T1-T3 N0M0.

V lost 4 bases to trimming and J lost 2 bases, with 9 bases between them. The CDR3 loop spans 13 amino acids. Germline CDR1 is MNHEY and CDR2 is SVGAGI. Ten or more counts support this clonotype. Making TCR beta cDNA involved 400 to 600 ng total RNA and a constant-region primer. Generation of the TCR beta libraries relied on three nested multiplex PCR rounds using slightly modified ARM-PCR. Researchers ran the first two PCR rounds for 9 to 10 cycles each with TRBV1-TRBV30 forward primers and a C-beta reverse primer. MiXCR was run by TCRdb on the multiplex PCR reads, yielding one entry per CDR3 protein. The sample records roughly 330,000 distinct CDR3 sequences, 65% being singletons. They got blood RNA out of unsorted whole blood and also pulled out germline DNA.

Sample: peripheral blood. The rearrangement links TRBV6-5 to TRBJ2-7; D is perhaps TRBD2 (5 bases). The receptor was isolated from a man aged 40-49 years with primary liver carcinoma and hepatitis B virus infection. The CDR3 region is CASSSTGAYEQYF. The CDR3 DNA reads TGTGCCAGCAGTTCCACCGGGGCCTACGAGCAGTACTTC.